What follows are 28 T cell receptor beta chains derived from one specimen sequenced in a study of tumor-infiltrating lymphocytes in primary liver carcinoma. They got blood RNA out of unsorted whole blood and also pulled out germline DNA. Priming with a constant-region primer yielded TCR beta cDNA from around 0.45 ug total RNA. Modified slightly, ARM-PCR produced TCR beta libraries over three nested multiplex PCR rounds. TRBV1-TRBV30 forward primers paired with a C-beta reverse primer drove the first two PCR rounds, about 9 cycles each. TCRdb re-derived calls from the multiplex PCR reads in MiXCR, one entry per CDR3 protein. The data show approximately 330,000 distinct CDR3 sequences, about 61% seen once. Sequencing was done on a sample of peripheral blood. These receptors came from a man aged 40-49 years with primary liver carcinoma and hepatitis B virus infection.

This clonotype has only one observation. Possible read error: a much larger clone is one base away. The CDR3 region is CASSQVAEYEQYF. The DNA of the CDR3 is TGTGCCAGCAGCCAAGTAGCCGAATACGAGCAGTACTTC. The chain has TRBV14 and TRBJ2-7; no clear D gene. The ends were cut back, 1 base at V and 4 bases at J, with 8 bases in the middle. This CDR3 has 13 amino acids. CDR1 and CDR2 (germline): SGHDN, FVKESK.

Only one count was recorded for this clonotype. CDR3 sequence reads: CASSSSAGQETQYF. CDR3 sequence (DNA): TGTGCCAGCAGCTCCTCAGCGGGGCAAGAGACCCAGTACTTC. The chain joins TRBV6-5 to TRBJ2-5; 7 bases map to TRBD2. Germline CDR1 reads MNHEY; CDR2 reads SVGAGI. CDR3 length: 14 residues. V gave up 6 bases and J gave up 2 bases; unmatched junction bases: 6.

On this clonotype: A read error may explain this, as a much larger clone is one base away. The genes are TRBV4-2 and TRBJ2-7; D may match TRBD1 or TRBD2 (6 bases each). Germline assignment: CDR1 LGHNA and CDR2 YNFKEQ. CDR3 length equals 17 residues. The CDR3 coding sequence is TGTGCCAGCAGCCAAGAGTCCCGGGGGCCCAGGAGCTACAAGCAGTACTTC. Translating it yields CASSQESRGPRSYKQYF.

Notes on this clonotype: This may be a read error: a much more frequent sequence differs by one nucleotide. The chain joins TRBV6-2 or TRBV6-3 to TRBJ1-5; unclear D gene. V lost 8 bases and J lost 9, with 17 bases in between. The CDR3 consists of 13 residues. Germline V gene lookup returns CDR1 MNHEY and CDR2 SVGEGT. The CDR3 is CASGVASIRPQHF. The DNA of the CDR3 is TGTGCCAGCGGGGTTGCCTCGATTCGGCCCCAGCATTTT.

Remarks on this clonotype: One junction end disagrees with the germline gene, perhaps due to a read error. V gene TRBV11-2 combines with J gene TRBJ2-7, with unresolved D. The CDR3 is 11 amino acids. The germline gives CDR1 SGHAT, CDR2 FQNNGV. The DNA of the CDR3 is TGTGCCAGCACGGAGAGCTACGGGCAGCACTTC. It translates to CASTESYGQHF.

On this clonotype: An end of the junction does not agree with germline; a read error may underlie this. The chain combines TRBV11-2 with TRBJ2-2; possibly TRBD1 for D (5 bases). The germline gives CDR1 SGHAT, CDR2 FQNNGV. The CDR3 is 14 amino acids. The CDR3 DNA is TGTACCAGCAACTTAGGGCCAGGGACCGGGGAGCTGTTTTTT. It encodes CTSNLGPGTGELFF.

Comment on this clonotype: The CDR3 does not end in the conserved phenylalanine or tryptophan, so this is likely a read error. The DNA is omitted, as the CDR3 cannot be located on it reliably, and the CDR3 follows TCRdb's listing. This sequence joins TRBV11-3 and TRBJ2-1; TRBD1, the table's D call, lacks a check against the DNA. The CDR3 totals 13 residues, both ends included. CDR1 is SGHNT, CDR2 YENEEA, per germline. The CDR3 loop is CASSVGEYNEQSL.

This clonotype has only a few counts. The chain combines TRBV5-4 with TRBJ2-7, with D unclear. Germline lookup yields CDR1 SGHNT and CDR2 YYREEE (reference sequence). Trimming took 4 bases from V and 6 from J, leaving 11 bases between them. The CDR3 totals 12 residues. This chain's CDR3 is CASSPRLVEQYF. The CDR3 DNA is TGTGCCAGCAGCCCCCGACTCGTCGAGCAGTACTTC. The whole variable domain, filled in from reference TRBV5-4 and TRBJ2-7, reads ETGVTQSPTHLIKTRGQQVTLRCSSQSGHNTVSWYQQALGQGPQFIFQYYREEENGRGNFPPRFSGLQFPNYSSELNVNALELDDSALYLCASSPRLVEQYFGPGTRLTVT.

This clonotype was detected only once. The V gene is TRBV6-5, the J gene TRBJ2-2; 13 bases map to TRBD2. CDR3 size: 21 residues. The germline CDR1 and CDR2 sequences are MNHEY and SVGAGI. Trimming at V came to 1 base and at J to 1 base, leaving 12 bases not matched to a gene. CDR3: CASSYWGPELAGGKNTGELFF. The CDR3 DNA reads as TGTGCCAGCAGTTACTGGGGGCCCGAACTAGCGGGAGGGAAGAACACCGGGGAGCTGTTTTTT.

This clonotype was seen repeatedly, ten times or more. V is TRBV6-2 or TRBV6-3 and J is TRBJ2-3; 7 bases line up with TRBD1. With 0 bases clipped from V and 5 bases from J, the junction kept 5 bases outside the gene matches. The CDR3 length is 15 residues. Germline V CDR1 and CDR2: MNHEY, SVGEGT. The CDR3 bases are TGTGCCAGCAGTTACTCAGGGGGCGCGGTAGATACGCAGTATTTT. This codes for CASSYSGGAVDTQYF.

A remark on this clonotype: A much larger clone sits a single nucleotide away, making a read error possible. The gene calls are TRBV6-1 and TRBJ2-3; 9 bases map to TRBD2. Unmatched junction bases numbered 5, after V lost 4 bases and J lost 6 bases. There are 14 residues in the CDR3. CDR1 is MNHNS, CDR2 SASEGT, per germline. CDR3 in DNA: TGTGCCAGCAGTGTGCGGGAGGGATGGGATACGCAGTATTTT. Its protein product is CASSVREGWDTQYF.

This clonotype was detected ten times or more. CDR3 nucleotide sequence: TGCGCCAGCAGCCCAGGACAAGGCCCGAACACCGGGGAGCTGTTTTTT. This gives the protein CASSPGQGPNTGELFF. This chain links TRBV4-1 with TRBJ2-2; tentatively, D is TRBD1 (5 bases). Germline CDR1 is MGHRA and CDR2 is YSYEKL. V shed 4 bases and J shed 0 bases, with 12 bases lying between them. The CDR3 length is 16 residues.

Regarding this clonotype: One end of the junction fails to match germline, which may point to a read error. J is TRBJ2-5 and V is TRBV11-1, with 10 bases matching TRBD1. This CDR3 contains 16 residues. Germline V gives CDR1 SGHAT, CDR2 FQDESV (reference sequence). The CDR3 DNA sequence: TGTGCCAGCAGCTTAAGACAGGGGGCTGTTGAGGAGACCGAGTACTTC. Translation: CASSLRQGAVEETEYF.

V usage is TRBV4-2 and J usage is TRBJ2-7; D gene uncertain. This CDR3 has 16 amino acids. The germline V gene has CDR1 LGHNA and CDR2 YNFKEQ. Trimming stripped 3 bases from V and 3 bases from J, with 18 bases between. The CDR3 region is CASSHDYRMADYEQYV. The CDR3 DNA follows: TGTGCCAGCAGCCATGATTATCGGATGGCCGACTACGAGCAGTACGTC.

Regarding this clonotype: A much more abundant neighbour one base away suggests this may be a read error. CDR3 nucleotide sequence: TGTACCAGCAGTCCCGGACAGGGGGAGAGAGAGACCCAGTACTTC. Its protein is CTSSPGQGERETQYF. The gene calls are TRBV28 and TRBJ2-5, with 10 bases identical to TRBD1. This CDR3 comprises 15 residues. The V gene's germline CDR1 is MDHEN and CDR2 SYDVKM.

The gene calls are TRBV5-6 and TRBJ1-6; 8 bases align to TRBD1. This CDR3 is built from 14 residues. With 3 bases clipped from V and 14 bases from J, the junction kept 10 bases outside the gene matches. Germline CDR1 is SGHDT and CDR2 is YYEEEE. The CDR3 loop reads CASSSRGPGGSLHF. CDR3 in DNA: TGTGCCAGCAGCTCCAGGGGGCCGGGGGGGTCCCTCCACTTT. The complete variable domain, with remaining parts taken from reference TRBV5-6 and TRBJ1-6, reads DAGVTQSPTHLIKTRGQQVTLRCSPKSGHDTVSWYQQALGQGPQFIFQYYEEEERQRGNFPDRFSGHQFPNYSSELNVNALLLGDSALYLCASSSRGPGGSLHFGNGTRLTVT.

This clonotype was seen ten or more times. CDR3: CASSQGLAGGVKETQYF. The DNA for the CDR3 is TGTGCCAGCAGCCAAGGACTAGCGGGAGGCGTTAAAGAGACCCAGTACTTC. This chain links TRBV12-3 or TRBV12-4 with TRBJ2-5; 14 positions agree with TRBD2. The CDR3 length is 17 residues. Losses at the gene ends were 6 bases for V and 3 bases for J; bases not matched to a gene: 9.

The chain recombines TRBV11-2 with TRBJ2-7, with a tentative D call TRBD1 (5 bases). Germline values: CDR1 SGHAT, CDR2 FQNNGV. V gave up 6 bases and J gave up 0 bases, with 18 bases separating them. The CDR3 runs 16 residues. As DNA, the CDR3 is TGTGCCAGCAGGCCCGTGGTGGGCAGGGACTCCTACGAGCAGTACTTC. It translates to CASRPVVGRDSYEQYF.

With regard to this clonotype: The junction and the germline gene differ at one end; a read error may be behind it. The gene calls are TRBV6-2 or TRBV6-3 and TRBJ2-1, with TRBD2 matching 8 bases. Per the germline V gene, CDR1 is MNHEY and CDR2 is SVGEGT. The CDR3 contains 16 residues. The CDR3 nucleotides read TGTACCAGCAGGGCCCGCTCGAGCGGGAGAACCAATGAGCAGTTCTTC. It translates to CTSRARSSGRTNEQFF.

Details on this clonotype: Possible read error: a much larger clone is one base away. This chain connects TRBV6-1 to TRBJ2-7, with D possibly TRBD1 on 5 matching bases. The CDR3 totals 15 residues. V gave up 6 bases and J gave up 0 bases, with 15 bases separating them. In germline, CDR1 is MNHNS, CDR2 SASEGT. In DNA, the CDR3 is TGTGCCAGCAGAGTTCCAGGGTCGTCCTCCTACGAGCAGTACTTC. As protein: CASRVPGSSSYEQYF.

Details on this clonotype: A much larger clone differs by one base, so this may be a read error. The chain is built from TRBV7-9 and TRBJ2-7; 9 bases agree with TRBD1. Trimming removed 6 bases from V and 7 bases from J; junction bases left unmatched: 10. CDR3 length: 14 amino acids. Germline CDR1 and CDR2: SEHNR and FQNEAQ (reference sequence). For the CDR3, the DNA is TGTGCCAGCAGTCGTCCGGGACAGGGTAAGGAGCAGTACTTC. Amino acids: CASSRPGQGKEQYF.

Details on this clonotype: Mismatch with germline at one junction end may stem from a read error. J is TRBJ2-1 and V is TRBV12-3 or TRBV12-4, with 13 positions matching TRBD2. The CDR3 extends over 14 amino acids. CDR3 protein: CSSSSGTSGAKQFF. In DNA form, the CDR3 reads TGTTCCAGCAGTTCAGGGACTAGCGGGGCGAAACAGTTCTTC.

The J gene is TRBJ2-1, the V gene TRBV6-5, with 10 bases matching TRBD2. CDR1 and CDR2 from the germline V gene are MNHEY and SVGAGI. The V segment lost 4 bases and the J segment 8 bases; nucleotides outside the gene matches: 8. The CDR3 consists of 15 residues. The CDR3 nucleotides are TGTGCCAGCAGTTTACTAGCGGGACCTCACTATGAGCAGTTCTTC. Translation: CASSLLAGPHYEQFF.

This clonotype showed up many times. The chain joins TRBV10-2 to TRBJ2-7, with no clear D. V dropped 10 bases and J dropped 0 bases, with 10 bases sitting between them. This CDR3 spans 12 amino acids. CDR1 is WSHSY, CDR2 SAAADI, per germline. This CDR3 is CATGLLSYEQYF. The CDR3 nucleotides are TGCGCCACGGGCCTCCTCTCCTACGAGCAGTACTTC.

This clonotype was observed once. Relative to the germline gene, one junction end is altered; a read error may explain this. This chain joins TRBV11-2 and TRBJ2-7; 8 nucleotides line up with TRBD2. CDR1 is SGHAT, CDR2 FQNNGV, per germline. CDR3 length equals 16 residues. In DNA form, the CDR3 reads TGTGCCAGCAGCCAAATCGTCGCGGGAGGCGGTTACGATCAGTACTTC. Protein product: CASSQIVAGGGYDQYF.

Comments on this clonotype: A read error may explain this, as a much larger clone is one base away. V is TRBV6-2 or TRBV6-3 and J is TRBJ2-7; 11 nucleotides line up with TRBD2. The V gene's germline CDR1 is MNHEY and CDR2 SVGEGT. This CDR3 region has 16 residues. CDR3 nucleotide sequence: TGTGCCAGCAGTTACTCGATACTAGCGGGAGTTTCCGAGCGGTACTTC. It encodes CASSYSILAGVSERYF.

This clonotype was recorded many times. The V and J genes are TRBV6-5 and TRBJ2-7, with 8 bases identical to TRBD1. Germline values: CDR1 MNHEY, CDR2 SVGAGI. The CDR3 contains 15 residues. J was trimmed by 1 base and V by 6 bases; bases with no gene match: 8. The chain's CDR3 is CASRPAGGRSYEQYF. The CDR3 DNA reads as TGTGCCAGCAGGCCCGCAGGGGGCAGGTCCTACGAGCAGTACTTC.

Remarks on this clonotype: One end of the junction does not line up with germline, which may come from a read error. The V gene is TRBV12-3 or TRBV12-4, the J gene TRBJ2-3, with TRBD2 matching 9 bases. The CDR3 is made up of 15 amino acids. The CDR3 coding sequence is TGTGCCAGCAGTTTACTAGCGGGACGCACAGATACGCAGTGTTTT. Translating it yields CASSLLAGRTDTQCF.